The 31 T cell receptor beta chains listed next were all sequenced from one sample in a study of response to subunit inactivated influenza vaccine. One entry per CDR3 protein results from TCRdb running MiXCR on the RT-PCR reads. Here the sample spans about 570,000 distinct CDR3 sequences, 11% being singletons. This same sample was also part of a study on T cells expressing NK-cell markers. Per that study: What made the TCR beta cDNA was 5'RACE template switching with UMIs.

The sequencing here drew on PBMCs from blood, taken on the day of vaccination. All receptors derive from a man aged 45-65 years who received an inactivated influenza vaccine.

This clonotype was picked up many times. V is TRBV28 and J is TRBJ2-7, with a tentative D call TRBD2 (6 bases). This CDR3 is built from 15 residues. Germline CDR1 MDHEN, CDR2 SYDVKM. The ends were cut back, 1 base at V and 4 bases at J, with 14 bases in the middle. The CDR3 protein is CASSLFSGLIYEQYF. The CDR3 bases are TGTGCCAGCAGTTTATTTTCAGGACTAATTTACGAGCAGTACTTC.

The chain employs TRBV15 and TRBJ2-1, with 7 bases identical to TRBD2. The CDR3 totals 17 residues. Germline lookup yields CDR1 LNHNV and CDR2 YYDKDF (reference sequence). The trim removed 1 base at V and 7 bases at J, leaving 13 bases unmatched. CDR3 sequence reads: CATSRALRDYRRNEQFF. The CDR3 bases are TGTGCCACCAGCAGAGCTCTCCGGGACTACCGTCGGAATGAGCAGTTCTTC.

CDR3 sequence reads: CASTTPGGETQYF. The CDR3 DNA is TGTGCCAGCACTACCCCAGGGGGGGAGACCCAGTACTTC. The chain carries TRBV6-1 and TRBJ2-5; weak D call: TRBD1 (7 bases). CDR3 length: 13 residues. Between the trimmed V and J ends, which lost 7 bases and 5 bases, there was a span of 14 bases. Germline CDR1 reads MNHNS; CDR2 reads SASEGT.

V usage is TRBV12-3 or TRBV12-4 and J usage is TRBJ2-7; 7 positions match TRBD2. With V trimmed by 7 bases and J by 6 bases, 12 bases remained unmatched. The CDR3 covers 14 residues. The CDR3 reads CASNKGTGGGEQYF. The CDR3 DNA is TGTGCCAGCAACAAGGGGACGGGGGGTGGCGAGCAGTACTTC.

This clonotype turned up a few times. The chain combines TRBV9 with TRBJ2-7; 9 nucleotides align to TRBD1. From germline, CDR1 is SGDLS and CDR2 YYNGEE. V was pared by 5 bases and J by 3 bases, with 6 bases of the junction left unmatched. CDR3 length: 14 amino acids. The CDR3 sequence is CASSLRDRDYEQYF. As DNA, the CDR3 is TGTGCCAGCAGTCTTCGGGACAGGGACTACGAGCAGTACTTC.

V usage is TRBV5-1 and J usage is TRBJ2-2; tentatively, D is TRBD1 or TRBD2 (6 bases each). Germline V gene data show CDR1 as SGHRS and CDR2 as YFSETQ. Trimming left V 4 bases short and J 1 base short, with 11 bases between. This CDR3 contains 15 residues. The CDR3 bases are TGCGCCAGCAGCACACAGGGAGGGAACACCGGGGAGCTGTTTTTT. As protein: CASSTQGGNTGELFF.

The table lists this clonotype with a few counts. This rearrangement joins TRBV12-3 or TRBV12-4 to TRBJ1-6; 9 bases are shared with TRBD1. Trimming at V came to 6 bases and at J to 0 bases, leaving 15 bases not matched to a gene. The CDR3 contains 20 residues. The CDR3 DNA reads TGTGCCAGCAGGCTTACCAGACAGGGGGAGAAGGGCTCCTATAATTCACCCCTCCACTTT. Translating gives CASRLTRQGEKGSYNSPLHF.

In its sample, this clonotype was seen a few times. V gene TRBV7-2 combines with J gene TRBJ2-1; D uncertain. Trimming shortened V by 2 bases and J by 2 bases, and 7 bases separated the two germline ends. CDR3 length: 14 residues. Germline loops: CDR1 SGHTA, CDR2 FQGNSA. The CDR3 is CASSLQQAYNEQFF. CDR3 nucleotides: TGTGCCAGCAGCTTACAGCAGGCCTACAATGAGCAGTTCTTC.

The chain has TRBV7-9 and TRBJ1-1, with D possibly matching TRBD1 (6 bases). Trimming removed 7 bases from V and 4 bases from J, with 13 bases in between. The CDR3 runs to 13 residues. The germline gives CDR1 SEHNR, CDR2 FQNEAQ (reference sequence). The CDR3 DNA reads TGTGCCAGCAAACAGGGAGTAACCACTGAAGCTTTCTTT. It is translated as CASKQGVTTEAFF.

In this sample, this clonotype turned up a few times. CDR3 DNA: TGCGCCAGCAGGTCGACCGGGACAGATGACTCTGGGGCCAACGTCCTGACTTTC. Its protein is CASRSTGTDDSGANVLTF. The V call is TRBV5-1, the J call TRBJ2-6, with 7 bases lining up with TRBD1. V gave up 5 bases and J gave up 0 bases; unmatched junction bases: 11. The CDR3 covers 18 residues. Germline loops: CDR1 SGHRS, CDR2 YFSETQ.

This chain uses TRBV27 with TRBJ2-2; no definite D call. Germline V gene sequence: CDR1 MNHEY, CDR2 SMNVEV (reference sequence). Trimming removed 3 bases at V and 1 base at J, with 9 bases between. This CDR3 contains 15 residues. For the CDR3, the DNA is TGTGCCAGCAGTTTGTCAAGACAGAACACCGGGGAGCTGTTTTTT. It yields the protein CASSLSRQNTGELFF.

Only a few counts were recorded for this clonotype. The chain recombines TRBV5-4 with TRBJ2-1; D is tentatively TRBD1 or TRBD2 (7 bases each). CDR1 is SGHNT and CDR2 is YYREEE in the germline V gene (reference sequence). This CDR3 comprises 17 residues. Trimming removed 2 bases from V and 4 bases from J, with 19 bases in between. The chain's CDR3 is CASSLGGGSLHYNEQFF. The CDR3 DNA reads as TGTGCCAGCAGCTTAGGGGGCGGGAGTCTTCATTACAATGAGCAGTTCTTC.

At least ten counts were recorded for this clonotype. The rearrangement uses TRBV12-3 or TRBV12-4 and TRBJ2-1; perhaps D is TRBD1 or TRBD2 (5 bases each). V was cut by 6 bases and J by 15 bases, with 18 bases left in between. This CDR3 has 12 amino acids. The CDR3 loop reads CASSPGGLKWFF. For the CDR3, the DNA is TGTGCCAGCAGCCCTGGGGGTCTTAAGTGGTTCTTC.

This clonotype was found many times. The CDR3 sequence: CASSRDRFSTDTQYF. The CDR3 region has the DNA TGTGCCAGCAGCCGAGACAGGTTCAGCACAGATACGCAGTATTTT. V gene TRBV12-3 or TRBV12-4 combines with J gene TRBJ2-3, with a tentative D call TRBD1 (6 bases). CDR3 size: 15 residues. V was trimmed by 6 bases and J by 0 bases, leaving 13 bases between them.

In its sample, this clonotype was seen many times. The chain couples TRBV24-1 to TRBJ2-3; no clear D gene. There are 12 residues in the CDR3. The V end was cut by 1 base, the J end by 5 bases, with 3 bases between. Germline values: CDR1 KGHDR, CDR2 SFDVKD. CDR3 sequence reads: CATSDFRDTQYF. Written as DNA, the CDR3 is TGTGCCACCAGTGATTTCAGAGATACGCAGTATTTT.

This clonotype turned up a few times. The chain couples TRBV9 to TRBJ1-2; D is perhaps TRBD1 (5 bases). Trimming pared 1 base from V and 3 bases from J, leaving 13 bases between. The CDR3 consists of 15 residues. Germline CDR1 SGDLS, CDR2 YYNGEE. In DNA, the CDR3 is TGTGCCAGCAGCGTATCGGGGGACCAAGACTATGGCTACACCTTC. Amino acids: CASSVSGDQDYGYTF.

This clonotype was found many times. This sequence joins TRBV6-1 and TRBJ2-3; D ambiguous. The CDR3 contains 13 residues. From germline, CDR1 is MNHNS and CDR2 SASEGT. V lost 7 bases and J lost 0, with 8 bases in between. The CDR3: CASNRDSTDTQYF. The CDR3 bases are TGTGCCAGCAATCGCGATAGCACAGATACGCAGTATTTT.

The chain links TRBV11-2 to TRBJ2-2; the match to TRBD2 covers 8 bases. V lost 2 bases to trimming and J lost 5 bases; unmatched junction nucleotides: 10. Germline V gene lookup returns CDR1 SGHAT and CDR2 FQNNGV. This CDR3 contains 17 residues. CDR3 in amino acids: CASSLLGVAGRTGELFF. The CDR3 nucleotides read TGTGCCAGCAGCTTATTAGGGGTAGCGGGACGTACCGGGGAGCTGTTTTTT.

There are many counts of this clonotype. The rearrangement links TRBV20-1 to TRBJ2-7; 10 bases line up with TRBD2. The CDR3 covers 13 residues. Germline V CDR1 and CDR2: DFQATT, SNEGSKA (reference sequence). Losses at the gene ends were 6 bases for V and 0 bases for J; bases not matched to a gene: 2. The CDR3 nucleotides read TGCAGTGCCACTAGCGGGAACTCCTACGAGCAGTACTTC. Its translation: CSATSGNSYEQYF.

This clonotype was counted at least ten times. V is TRBV11-2 and J is TRBJ2-2, with D unclear. Trimming removed 1 base from V and 4 bases from J, with 10 bases in between. This CDR3 contains 15 residues. The germline V gene encodes CDR1 SGHAT and CDR2 FQNNGV. The CDR3 region is CASSLVLLSTGELFF. In DNA, the CDR3 is TGTGCCAGCAGCTTAGTCCTCCTGAGCACCGGGGAGCTGTTTTTT.

The J gene is TRBJ1-1, the V gene TRBV12-3 or TRBV12-4, with 8 positions matching TRBD1. V lost 3 bases and J lost 1; bases outside the gene matches: 10. CDR3 length: 17 residues. CDR3 sequence (DNA): TGTGCCAGCAGTTTCCGACAGGGGAGCCATCAGAACACTGAAGCTTTCTTT. Its translation: CASSFRQGSHQNTEAFF.

There are a few counts of this clonotype. The J gene is TRBJ2-1, the V gene TRBV9; 9 positions agree with TRBD2. The CDR3 has 16 amino acids. V gave up 4 bases and J gave up 4 bases; unmatched junction bases: 9. Germline CDR1 reads SGDLS; CDR2 reads YYNGEE. The CDR3 sequence is CASSPRLAEVYNEQFF. In nucleotides, the CDR3 is TGTGCCAGCAGCCCCCGACTAGCGGAGGTTTACAATGAGCAGTTCTTC.

This clonotype showed up just once. This may stem from a read error, because a much larger clone lies one nucleotide away. The genes are TRBV24-1 and TRBJ2-3; D gene uncertain. The germline V gene encodes CDR1 KGHDR and CDR2 SFDVKD. V lost 3 bases and J lost 0, with 18 bases in between. CDR3 length: 18 residues. CDR3 nucleotides: TGTGCCACCAGTGATGAAGCAGCCGGTACCCATAGCACAGATACGCAGTATTTT. Translation gives CATSDEAAGTHSTDTQYF.

The chain joins TRBV20-1 to TRBJ2-7, with 7 bases matching TRBD1. The V gene's germline CDR1 is DFQATT and CDR2 SNEGSKA (reference sequence). The CDR3 is made up of 14 amino acids. J lost 4 bases, V lost 5 bases, and 11 bases had no gene match. The CDR3: CSAVRQGIRYEQYF. The CDR3 DNA reads as TGCAGTGCTGTCCGACAGGGCATCCGGTACGAGCAGTACTTC.

This chain links TRBV10-3 with TRBJ2-7, with 11 bases aligning to TRBD1. CDR3 size: 16 residues. The V and J ends lost 6 bases and 3 bases, in that order; junction bases with no gene match: 10. The germline CDR1 and CDR2 sequences are ENHRY and SYGVKD. CDR3 residues: CAISDPMGQGVYEQYF. CDR3 nucleotides: TGTGCCATCAGCGATCCTATGGGACAGGGGGTCTACGAGCAGTACTTC.

This clonotype was seen a handful of times. The J gene is TRBJ2-2, the V gene TRBV13, with 7 bases fitting TRBD1. Per the germline V gene, CDR1 is PRHDT and CDR2 is FYEKMQ (reference sequence). The V and J ends lost 5 bases and 2 bases, in that order; junction bases with no gene match: 11. The CDR3 sequence is 17 residues long. The CDR3 region has the DNA TGTGCCAGCAGCGGGGGATGGGACAGCCTTAACACCGGGGAGCTGTTTTTT. This translates into CASSGGWDSLNTGELFF.

This chain links TRBV29-1 with TRBJ2-1, with 9 positions matching TRBD1. Trimming at V came to 5 bases and at J to 4 bases, leaving 6 bases not matched to a gene. The V gene's germline CDR1 is SQVTM and CDR2 ANQGSEA. This CDR3 comprises 14 residues. CDR3 sequence: CSVPGQGFYNEQFF. For the CDR3, the DNA is TGCAGCGTTCCGGGACAGGGTTTTTACAATGAGCAGTTCTTC.

V is TRBV20-1 and J is TRBJ1-5; no firm D call. Trimming removed 6 bases at V and 2 bases at J, with 8 bases between. CDR1 and CDR2 (germline): DFQATT, SNEGSKA (reference sequence). The CDR3 is made up of 12 amino acids. The CDR3 is CSASWGNQPQHF. The CDR3 bases are TGCAGTGCCAGTTGGGGCAATCAGCCCCAGCATTTT.

CDR3 amino acids: CASSYLPSSYEQYF. The CDR3 DNA sequence: TGTGCCAGCAGTTACCTCCCAAGCTCCTACGAGCAGTACTTC. This sequence joins TRBV6-2 or TRBV6-3 and TRBJ2-7; D not certain. With 2 bases removed from V and 0 bases from J, the gap between germline ends came to 8 bases. This CDR3 is 14 amino acids long. From germline, CDR1 is MNHEY and CDR2 SVGEGT.

The chain uses TRBV7-8 and TRBJ2-1; TRBD2 is a possible D gene (6 bases). The CDR3 is made up of 16 amino acids. CDR1 and CDR2 (germline): SGHVS, FQNEAQ. V shed 5 bases and J shed 4 bases, with 18 bases lying between them. CDR3 amino acids: CASSGRRDSLYNEQFF. The CDR3 region has the DNA TGTGCCAGCAGCGGGCGGCGGGACTCCCTTTACAATGAGCAGTTCTTC.

This clonotype occurred many times. This sequence joins TRBV29-1 and TRBJ2-1; D possibly corresponds to TRBD2 (6 bases). V was pared by 1 base and J by 8 bases, with 12 bases between. Germline CDR1 SQVTM, CDR2 ANQGSEA. This CDR3 is built from 13 residues. The CDR3 sequence is CSVEVVPGDEQFF. The CDR3 coding sequence is TGCAGCGTTGAAGTAGTTCCGGGAGATGAGCAGTTCTTC.